A selection of T cell receptor beta chains follows, all from one sample in a study of vaccination and CD4 T cells after COVID-19. For these TCRs, the target antigens are not known. TCRdb reprocessed the PCR reads via MiXCR and lists one record per CDR3 protein. The data hold around 12,000 distinct CDR3 sequences, with around 47% observed a single time. Sequenced material: CD4+ T cells from blood, cultured in vitro. These receptors all come from a human donor who had recovered from COVID-19. CDR3s include the opening cysteine and the closing phenylalanine or tryptophan. A D gene is named only where the DNA matches it firmly. Rows may omit the clone size; those that give it use once, few, many or a size class.

J,V,D,size,DNA,CDR3
TRBJ1-2,TRBV2,TRBD1,.,TGTGCCAGCAGTGTTCAAACAGGGGGGAACTATGGCTACACCTTC,CASSVQTGGNYGYTF
TRBJ2-5,TRBV6-1,.,few,TGTGCCAGCAGTGGGTACCAAGAGACCCAGTACTTC,CASSGYQETQYF
TRBJ2-2,TRBV20-1,TRBD1,.,TGCAGTGCTAGACCCTGGGGACAGGCTAACACCGGGGAGCTGTTTTTT,CSARPWGQANTGELFF
TRBJ1-2,TRBV5-1,.,.,TGCGCCAGCAGCTTGAAGACAGACCTCCTTTACTATGGCTACACCTTC,CASSLKTDLLYYGYTF
TRBJ1-1,TRBV7-9,TRBD1,.,TGTGCCAGCTTGACAGGGATAAACACTGAAGCTTTCTTT,CASLTGINTEAFF
TRBJ2-7,TRBV2,.,.,TGTGCCAGCAGTGCGAGACCGGGGGAGCAGTACTTC,CASSARPGEQYF
TRBJ2-5,TRBV3-1,TRBD1,.,TGTGCCAGCAGCCAAGAGTGGGACAGGCAAGAGACCCAGTACTTC,CASSQEWDRQETQYF
TRBJ2-1,TRBV6-5,TRBD1,.,TGTGCCAGCAGTTACTTCAGGTCGGGTACAGGGGGCTACAATGAGCAGTTCTTC,CASSYFRSGTGGYNEQFF
TRBJ1-1,TRBV2,TRBD1,.,TGTGCCAGCGCTGACCCAAGAATAAAACCGGGACAGGGGAGGACTGAAGCTTTCTTT,CASADPRIKPGQGRTEAFF
TRBJ2-5,TRBV15,.,few,TGTGCCACCAGCAGAGAGGGCCATACCTCCATAGAGACCCAGTACTTC,CATSREGHTSIETQYF
TRBJ2-7,TRBV10-3,.,.,TGTGCCATCAGTGAGTTCAGGACGGGCAGGGGCGAGCAGTACTTC,CAISEFRTGRGEQYF
TRBJ2-7,TRBV20-1,.,once,TGCAGTGCTAGAGCTGGTACAACCTACGAGCAGTACTTC,CSARAGTTYEQYF
TRBJ2-7,TRBV4-1,.,.,TGCGCCAGCAGCCAACCTTACTACGAGCAGTACTTC,CASSQPYYEQYF
TRBJ1-2,TRBV29-1,.,.,TGCAGCGTTGTTACAGGGTTCGGCCTAGGCTACACCTTC,CSVVTGFGLGYTF
TRBJ2-1,TRBV6-1,TRBD2,.,TGTGCCAGCAGCAAACTATATGGGGGTTATCTAGCGGGAGACACCGGTGGGAATGAGCAGTTCTTC,CASSKLYGGYLAGDTGGNEQFF
TRBJ2-7,TRBV20-1,.,.,TGCAGTGCTAGCCCCAGCGGAGACCACTACGAGCAGTACTTC,CSASPSGDHYEQYF
TRBJ1-6,TRBV10-3,TRBD1,.,TGTGCCATCAAACCAGGGGGGCCTAATTCACCCCTCCACTTT,CAIKPGGPNSPLHF
TRBJ1-1,TRBV7-2,.,few,TGTGCCAGCAGCCAAATAGTAGGGGTAGCCACTGAAGCTTTCTTT,CASSQIVGVATEAFF
TRBJ2-5,TRBV24-1,.,.,TGTGCCACCGGTGCCACGTCTAGGACCCAGTACTTC,CATGATSRTQYF
TRBJ1-1,TRBV7-2,.,.,TGTGCCAGCAGCTTACACGGGGCCTCGGACACTGAAGCTTTCTTT,CASSLHGASDTEAFF
TRBJ1-6,TRBV7-3,.,.,TGTGCCAGCAGCTTAACAGGGGACGGGAATTCACCCCTCCACTTT,CASSLTGDGNSPLHF
TRBJ1-2,TRBV20-1,.,.,TGCAGTGCCAAGATGGACCGAAGTACTATCTATGGCTACACCTTC,CSAKMDRSTIYGYTF
TRBJ1-2,TRBV19,.,.,TGTGCCCGACCTCTCAGGGGCCGCTTTAAGACCTTC,CARPLRGRFKTF
TRBJ2-1,TRBV28,.,.,TGTGCCAGCAGCGAACCGAAAGGCGCATGGTACAATGAGCAGTTCTTC,CASSEPKGAWYNEQFF
TRBJ2-7,TRBV6-5,TRBD1,.,TGTGCCAGCAGTTATACACAGGGGGCGCCCGAGCAGTACTTC,CASSYTQGAPEQYF
TRBJ2-5,TRBV29-1,.,few,TGCAGCGTTGAAGAGGGGAAGGGTGAGACCCAGTACTTC,CSVEEGKGETQYF
TRBJ2-2,TRBV7-9,.,few,TGTGCCAGCAGCTTAACGGGAGAAACCGGGGAGCTGTTTTTT,CASSLTGETGELFF
TRBJ2-3,TRBV7-8,.,.,TGTGCCAGCAGCCAAGGGAGTCCTAGCACAGATACGCAGTATTTT,CASSQGSPSTDTQYF
TRBJ1-1,TRBV27,TRBD1,.,TGTGCCAGCAGTTTCACCGGGACAGGGGGGGGGAACACTGAAGCTTTCTTT,CASSFTGTGGGNTEAFF
TRBJ2-3,TRBV19,TRBD2,.,TGTGCCAGTAGGTATAGCGGGAGAGCCACAGATACGCAGTATTTT,CASRYSGRATDTQYF
TRBJ1-6,TRBV6-1,.,.,TGTGCCAGCAGTGGACGGAGCTTTAATTCACCCCTCCACTTT,CASSGRSFNSPLHF
TRBJ2-5,TRBV20-1,TRBD2,few,TGCAGTGCAAAGTCAGGACTAGCGCTGGAGACCCAGTACTTC,CSAKSGLALETQYF
TRBJ2-3,TRBV18,TRBD2,.,TGTGCCAGCTCACCACCTACTAGCGGGAGGTGGGATACGCAGTATTTT,CASSPPTSGRWDTQYF
TRBJ1-5,TRBV28,TRBD1,.,TGTGCCAGCGGGCGGCGCTCCGGGACAGTGAATCAGCCCCAGCATTTT,CASGRRSGTVNQPQHF
TRBJ2-1,TRBV6-2/TRBV6-3,TRBD1,.,TGTGCCAGCAGTTACTCTTTTGGGACAGACTTCTACAATGAGCAGTTCTTC,CASSYSFGTDFYNEQFF